The rows below give T cell receptor beta chains drawn from one sample of a study of CXCR3-negative and CXCR3-positive naive CD8 T cells. TCRdb reprocessed the 5' RACE reads and stores each CDR3 protein as one record, lacking DNA. The record lists around 120,000 distinct CDR3 sequences, of which the ten most abundant hold approximately 0.54%. The sample taken for sequencing was naive CXCR3+ CD8+ T cells from blood. These receptors came from a human donor in good health. Some clones in this sample may be carry-over from other donors' samples. The CDR3 runs from the conserved cysteine through the conserved F or W.

CDR3 length,V gene,J gene,CDR3 protein
13,TRBV4-1,TRBJ2-7,CASSPRATYEQYF
18,TRBV28,TRBJ1-4,CASILRAGDLTANEKLFF
15,TRBV7-9,TRBJ2-2,CASSSSTPNTGELFF
15,TRBV13,TRBJ2-6,CASSRLLIGANVLTF
14,TRBV6-4,TRBJ2-1,CASSVLAGANEQFF
15,TRBV5-1,TRBJ1-1,CASGGGSAMDTEAFF
15,TRBV9,TRBJ2-1,CASSTAGGLGGEQFF
15,TRBV6-5,TRBJ2-1,CASSYTPGAFNEQFF
14,TRBV19,TRBJ2-5,CASSIKPGKETQYF
14,TRBV29-1,TRBJ1-2,CSVELLRVEYGYTF
17,TRBV29-1,TRBJ2-5,CSVESLAGAQFQETQYF
13,TRBV6-5,TRBJ2-2,CASSYVLGGELFF
14,TRBV29-1,TRBJ2-1,CSVEPAENYNEQFF
14,TRBV5-6,TRBJ2-7,CASSPGGGSYEQYF
15,TRBV20-1,TRBJ1-5,CSARDISLGTQPQHF
15,TRBV7-2,TRBJ2-5,CASSSSGAGQETQYF
19,TRBV6-5,TRBJ1-2,CASSYSISGRVESNYGYTF
19,TRBV7-9,TRBJ1-1,CASSSSTLRSGTGDTEAFF
17,TRBV29-1,TRBJ2-3,CSVEDLSEGDTTDTQYF
14,TRBV19,TRBJ2-7,CASSPTGTPGEQYF
14,TRBV4-3,TRBJ2-1,CASSQSIRADEQFF
16,TRBV7-6,TRBJ2-3,CASSHGTSGSPDTQYF
15,TRBV15,TRBJ1-1,CATSSRGGADTEAFF
17,TRBV9,TRBJ2-1,CASGPGRAPSSYNEQFF
14,TRBV20-1,TRBJ2-1,CSAPGLAGAHEQFF
16,TRBV5-1,TRBJ2-1,CASRRWDTAKYNEQFF
16,TRBV9,TRBJ2-2,CASSVGDRGSTGELFF